This TCR beta chain was sequenced in a study of cytomegalovirus exposure and HLA in healthy donors. Study-wide results and limits: As a later analysis revealed, the rate of TCR association differed by HLA locus, with DRB1 most and HLA-C fewest.

On this clone: Antigen specificity is unknown.

The PCR contained 60 Vbeta and 13 Jbeta primers. Method: immunoSEQ multiplex PCR; TCRdb's copy keeps in-frame clones and lacks some. This repertoire shows 150,000 to 200,000 clones, 75% to 85% found once; its top ten account for about 2.5%. The TCR comes from a woman aged 45-65 years in good health and CMV-seronegative. The sequenced material came from PBMCs.

The CDR3 DNA follows: TGCGCCAGCAGCTCGAACATGGCAGATACGCAGTATTTT. Translating gives CASSSNMADTQYF. The chain combines TRBV4-3 with TRBJ2-3, with D unclear. V gave up 5 bases and J gave up 4 bases, with 10 bases separating them. Germline V CDR1 and CDR2: LGHNA, YSLEER. The CDR3 spans 13 residues.